This T cell receptor (beta chain) was recorded in a study of T cells after yellow fever vaccination (dated by TCRdb to the late 2010s). A note on the overall study: The SMART-Seq v4 Ultra Low Input RNA kit was used to prepare libraries from fractions with low cell numbers. To follow T-cell clones before and after primary and booster YFV17D yellow fever vaccination, bulk TCR alpha and beta repertoires were sequenced over time. Two healthy male donors made up the cohort, one aged 18 to 29 years and the other aged 30 to 40 years. Bulk PBMC replicates and cell subsets were isolated from blood drawn at multiple timepoints before and after both primary and secondary immunization. General conclusions and limits of the study: Computational filtering was needed because FACS-sorted repertoires could contain abundant contaminating clonotypes from the bulk population. Most clones expanded after primary vaccination were re-detected after the booster (96% of CD4 and about nine tenths of CD8), suggesting broad memory maintenance. The secondary T-cell response was weaker than the primary response but faster, peaking on day 5 instead of day 15. A small share of clonotypes was detected in both CD4 and CD8 compartments, with the overlap likely arising from convergent recombination. Only a couple of donors were included in the study, so the extent to which the findings can be generalized is limited.

Including the terminal cysteine and phenylalanine, the CDR3 comprises 15 residues. Just CDR3 DNA is preserved here, 45 bases in frame from base 1. The germline V gene encodes CDR1 MDHEN and CDR2 SYDVKM. Between the V and J ends, shortened by 7 bases and 2 bases respectively, the junction contains 12 bases. Concerning this clonotype: Its antigen remains undetermined. Qualities for individual bases were not recorded, and no much larger clone is one base off.

TCR cDNA was synthesized by 5'RACE template switching, through which a universal primer site and unique molecular identifiers were introduced. Priming of cDNA synthesis was performed from both the TCR alpha and TCR beta constant segments. Library amplification involved two PCR steps, and the second step added sample barcodes and sequencing adapters. Sequencing of libraries was done on Illumina HiSeq 2500 (2x100 bp) or NovaSeq (2x150 bp). The original pipeline was this. Reads were demultiplexed and collapsed into UMI consensus sequences with MIGEC, and V(D)J alignment was performed with MiXCR. Vaccine-responding clonotypes were defined with edgeR using replicate PBMC samples, requiring FDR below 0.01 and a log2 fold change above 5 up to day 15. Bulk clonotypes were assigned CD4 or CD8 identity according to which sequenced CD4 or CD8 repertoire held them at higher abundance. TCRdb ran its own pipeline on the public reads, namely fastp trimming at Q25 and MiXCR clone calling, and kept in-frame beta chains. Here each entry gathers all rows of one CDR3 protein and keeps the most common genes and DNA. The V and J calls come from TCRdb's annotation, not from the publication. Present in this sample are about 240,000 distinct CDR3 sequences, 6.9% of which were seen just once. The top ten clones comprise more than 0.8% of the sample.

The treatment or condition label for this specimen denotes: live attenuated yellow fever vaccine strain. PBMCs were isolated from peripheral blood using a standard Ficoll-Paque protocol. CD4 and CD8 T-cell fractions were isolated with Dynabeads CD4 and CD8 positive selection kits. TriZol was used to extract RNA from bulk PBMCs, CD4 and CD8 fractions, and dextramer-positive and dextramer-negative fractions. The V gene is TRBV28 and the J gene is TRBJ2-6; TRBD1 is a weak D gene call, 6 bases matching. The receptor was derived from a man aged 25 to 40 who received the YFV17D yellow fever vaccine. The sample in question was CD4+ T cells sorted from PBMCs, obtained 15 days after the yellow fever booster vaccination. The CDR3: CASKITGTGANVLTF. The sequence in DNA is TGTGCCAGCAAAATTACAGGGACTGGGGCCAACGTCCTGACTTTC.